The rows below give T cell receptor beta chains drawn from one sample of a study of cytomegalovirus exposure and HLA in healthy donors. Sequenced by immunoSEQ multiplex PCR; TCRdb stores in-frame clones only, minus some. Of 110,000 or so clones in the sample, approximately 74% are singletons; the top ten hold around 4.3%. Sequencing was done on a sample of PBMCs. The receptor source for this set is a middle-aged woman in good health and CMV-seropositive. CDR3s include the opening cysteine and the closing phenylalanine or tryptophan. Fields, in order: D gene, V gene, clone size, J gene, CDR3 protein, CDR3 DNA. D genes are given only for firm matches. Only some rows state a clone size, as once, few, many or a class for expanded clones.

>TRBD1|TRBV30|NA|TRBJ1-5
CAWRGGQAHFNQPQHF
TGTGCCTGGAGAGGGGGACAGGCTCACTTCAATCAGCCCCAGCATTTT
>NA|TRBV29-1|NA|TRBJ1-1
CSVSRDTEAFF
TGCAGCGTCTCACGGGACACTGAAGCTTTCTTT
>NA|TRBV4-1|NA|TRBJ1-5
CASRTTFQAPPARNQPQHF
TGCGCCAGCAGGACAACCTTTCAGGCTCCGCCGGCTCGCAATCAGCCCCAGCATTTT
>NA|TRBV7-2|NA|TRBJ1-2
CASTYRARTDYGYTF
TGTGCCAGCACCTACAGGGCCAGGACAGACTATGGCTACACCTTC
>NA|TRBV18|NA|TRBJ2-5
CASSPAGETQYF
TGTGCCAGCTCCCCTGCCGGGGAGACCCAGTACTTC
>TRBD1|TRBV5-1|NA|TRBJ1-4
CASSHGTGEESLFF
TGCGCCAGCAGCCATGGGACAGGTGAGGAATCCCTGTTTTTT
>NA|TRBV5-1|NA|TRBJ1-4
CASSLGTVTTNEKLFF
TGCGCCAGCAGCTTGGGGACAGTTACAACTAATGAAAAACTGTTTTTT
>NA|TRBV7-9|NA|TRBJ2-7
CASSAGRQETYEQYF
TGTGCCAGCAGCGCGGGACGTCAGGAGACCTACGAGCAGTACTTC
>TRBD2|TRBV5-1|NA|TRBJ2-7
CASSQAPGLEYEQYF
TGCGCCAGCAGCCAAGCCCCGGGACTAGAGTACGAGCAGTACTTC
>TRBD1|TRBV7-2|NA|TRBJ1-5
CASSSGQGGSRPQHF
TGTGCCAGCAGCTCCGGACAGGGGGGCAGTCGGCCCCAGCATTTT
>TRBD2|TRBV5-1|NA|TRBJ2-7
CASSSDAPGTSSYEQYF
TGCGCCAGCAGTTCCGATGCTCCCGGGACTAGCTCCTACGAGCAGTACTTC
>NA|TRBV30|NA|TRBJ2-5
CAWSVLFGGGETQYF
TGTGCCTGGAGTGTACTGTTCGGGGGAGGAGAGACCCAGTACTTC
>NA|TRBV11-1|NA|TRBJ2-2
CASSFPAGGINTGELFF
TGTGCCAGCAGCTTTCCTGCTGGCGGGATCAACACCGGGGAGCTGTTTTTT
>NA|TRBV7-9|NA|TRBJ2-7
CASSLAGRRDEQYF
TGTGCCAGCAGCTTAGCTGGGAGAAGAGACGAGCAGTACTTC
>NA|TRBV9|NA|TRBJ2-1
CASSVGGARNEQFF
TGTGCCAGCAGCGTAGGGGGCGCGAGGAATGAGCAGTTCTTC
>TRBD1|TRBV5-1|NA|TRBJ1-2
CASSLEQGAALVGNTF
TGCGCCAGCAGCTTGGAACAGGGGGCAGCTCTTGTGGGGAACACCTTC
>TRBD1|TRBV29-1|NA|TRBJ1-3
CSGGQGATIYF
TGCAGCGGTGGACAGGGCGCCACCATATATTTT
>TRBD1|TRBV7-9|few|TRBJ2-5
CASSLRQGQGLGETQYF
TGTGCCAGCAGCCTACGACAGGGACAGGGCCTCGGAGAGACCCAGTACTTC
>NA|TRBV19|NA|TRBJ1-4
CASTYGAGTTNEKLFF
TGTGCCAGTACCTATGGGGCAGGGACAACTAATGAAAAACTGTTTTTT
>TRBD1|TRBV5-1|NA|TRBJ2-1
CASSSGDSIYNEQFF
TGCGCCAGCAGCTCCGGGGACAGCATTTACAATGAGCAGTTCTTC
>NA|TRBV7-6|NA|TRBJ2-1
CASSLGVGGGGSYNEQFF
TGTGCCAGCAGCTTAGGGGTCGGCGGGGGCGGCTCCTACAATGAGCAGTTCTTC
>TRBD2|TRBV7-2|NA|TRBJ2-1
CASSPPGGGANNEQFF
TGTGCCAGCAGCCCCCCAGGCGGGGGGGCAAACAATGAGCAGTTCTTC
>TRBD2|TRBV29-1|NA|TRBJ2-3
CSVEGGRALVADTQYF
TGCAGCGTTGAGGGCGGGAGGGCCCTCGTAGCAGATACGCAGTATTTT
>TRBD2|TRBV2|NA|TRBJ2-1
CASDGLAHEQFF
TGTGCCAGCGACGGACTAGCTCATGAGCAGTTCTTC
>NA|TRBV5-1|few|TRBJ2-5
CASSYGVGETQYF
TGCGCCAGCAGCTACGGGGTCGGAGAGACCCAGTACTTC
>NA|TRBV11-1|NA|TRBJ1-1
CASRIPGNTEAFF
TGTGCCAGCAGAATCCCAGGGAACACTGAAGCTTTCTTT
>TRBD1|TRBV6-1|NA|TRBJ2-1
CASCQKTGGNEQFF
TGTGCCAGCTGCCAAAAAACAGGGGGCAATGAGCAGTTCTTC
>NA|TRBV6-1|NA|TRBJ1-4
CASSDGTLTTNEKLFF
TGTGCCAGCAGTGATGGGACACTTACAACTAATGAAAAACTGTTTTTT
>TRBD1|TRBV23-1|NA|TRBJ2-1
CASSPPSRTGRSSYNEQFF
TGCGCCAGCAGCCCCCCGTCAAGGACAGGCAGGAGCTCCTACAATGAGCAGTTCTTC
>NA|TRBV2|NA|TRBJ2-5
CASKGGRRETQYF
TGTGCCAGCAAGGGGGGGCGGAGAGAGACCCAGTACTTC
>TRBD1|TRBV5-5|NA|TRBJ2-2
CASSHKGAGTTNTGELFF
TGTGCCAGCAGCCATAAGGGGGCAGGGACAACGAACACCGGGGAGCTGTTTTTT
>NA|TRBV19|few|TRBJ2-5
CASSIQDQETQYF
TGTGCCAGTAGTATCCAGGACCAAGAGACCCAGTACTTC
>NA|TRBV9|NA|TRBJ2-2
CASSVVGSNGELFF
TGTGCCAGCAGCGTAGTCGGGAGTAACGGGGAGCTGTTTTTT
>NA|TRBV4-3|NA|TRBJ1-2
CASSQGGIPNYGYTF
TGCGCCAGCAGCCAAGGCGGTATCCCTAACTATGGCTACACCTTC
>NA|TRBV6-1|NA|TRBJ1-6
CASTVQGSSSPLHF
TGTGCCAGCACAGTTCAGGGGTCAAGTTCACCCCTCCACTTT
>NA|TRBV7-9|NA|TRBJ2-7
CASSSARRDTYEQYF
TGTGCCAGCAGCTCCGCAAGGAGGGATACCTACGAGCAGTACTTC
>TRBD1|TRBV7-6|few|TRBJ2-7
CASSFGTGLTYEQYF
TGTGCCAGCAGCTTCGGGACAGGGCTGACCTACGAGCAGTACTTC
>TRBD2|TRBV7-8|NA|TRBJ2-7
CASSLGGLLHPLYEQYF
TGTGCCAGCAGCTTAGGGGGACTACTCCACCCCCTCTACGAGCAGTACTTC
>NA|TRBV6-5|NA|TRBJ1-3
CASSYSREPGNTIYF
TGTGCCAGCAGTTACTCGAGAGAGCCTGGAAACACCATATATTTT